This TCR beta chain is from a study of T cell responses to AZD1222 COVID-19 vaccine. Study-wide findings and caveats: Spike-specific TCR breadth and depth rose after two AZD1222 doses. The sample set comprised mostly white British donors with more females, and clonal diversity was possibly underestimated. Vaccine-related CD4 TCRs covered spike, predominating at 160-218 and 743-854.

Method: immunoSEQ multiplex PCR; TCRdb's copy keeps in-frame clones and lacks some. This table holds 60,000 to 65,000 clones, more than 70% found once. Comments on this clone: The antigen remains undetermined.

The CDR3 length is 15 residues. Trimming shortened V by 4 bases and J by 3 bases, and 14 bases separated the two germline ends. Germline CDR1 and CDR2: SGDLS and YYNGEE. The sequence was collected from an adult in good health. The specimen was peripheral blood, collected on day 0 of AZD1222 vaccination. This chain uses TRBV9 with TRBJ1-5; D remains ambiguous. The CDR3 loop reads CASSPTPFPNQPQHF. As DNA, the CDR3 is TGTGCCAGCAGCCCGACACCCTTCCCCAATCAGCCCCAGCATTTT.